This T cell receptor beta chain emerged from a study of cytomegalovirus exposure and HLA in healthy donors. About this clone itself: Antigen: not known.

Findings and caveats of the study: Reports indicated that the classifier achieved high specificity and sensitivity in diagnosing cytomegalovirus status. Specificity of three CMV-associated chains for CMV antigens was verified in vitro.

V gave up 3 bases and J gave up 5 bases, with 20 bases separating them. The CDR3 loop spans 16 amino acids. Per the germline V gene, CDR1 is ENHRY and CDR2 is SYGVKD. Vbeta (60) and Jbeta (13) primers were used in the PCR. Some clones are missing from TCRdb's copy, which holds only in-frame ones; the method was immunoSEQ multiplex PCR. The profile shows approximately 150,000 clones, approximately 71% of them singletons. Each donor was healthy, and each was a bone marrow donor. The V gene is TRBV10-3, the J gene TRBJ2-7, with a tentative D call TRBD2 (6 bases). Material: PBMCs. The origin of this receptor is a woman aged 18-29 years in good health and CMV-seropositive. The CDR3 DNA reads TGTGCCATCAGTGAACGAGGAGGGAATAAGGAAAACGAGCAGTACTTC. This sequence encodes CAISERGGNKENEQYF.